This T cell receptor beta chain comes out of a study of T cell changes during pregnancy in multiple sclerosis. Trimming shortened V by 7 bases and J by 4 bases, and 13 bases separated the two germline ends. This CDR3 is built from 13 residues. Germline values: CDR1 MGHDK, CDR2 SYGVNS. Sequencing used immunoSEQ multiplex PCR; TCRdb keeps in-frame clones, though not all of them. The sample comprises 35,000 to 55,000 clones, more than 70% of which are singletons, and 5.5% to 6% rests with the top ten. This chain joins TRBV25-1 and TRBJ1-1; D is ambiguous. This TCR derives from a female donor in good health, enrolled as a control in a pregnancy study. This sample comprised CD8+ T cells from peripheral blood mononuclear cells, obtained after pregnancy. The CDR3 loop is CASTDPMATEAFF. The CDR3 DNA follows: TGTGCCAGCACAGATCCCATGGCCACTGAAGCTTTCTTT.